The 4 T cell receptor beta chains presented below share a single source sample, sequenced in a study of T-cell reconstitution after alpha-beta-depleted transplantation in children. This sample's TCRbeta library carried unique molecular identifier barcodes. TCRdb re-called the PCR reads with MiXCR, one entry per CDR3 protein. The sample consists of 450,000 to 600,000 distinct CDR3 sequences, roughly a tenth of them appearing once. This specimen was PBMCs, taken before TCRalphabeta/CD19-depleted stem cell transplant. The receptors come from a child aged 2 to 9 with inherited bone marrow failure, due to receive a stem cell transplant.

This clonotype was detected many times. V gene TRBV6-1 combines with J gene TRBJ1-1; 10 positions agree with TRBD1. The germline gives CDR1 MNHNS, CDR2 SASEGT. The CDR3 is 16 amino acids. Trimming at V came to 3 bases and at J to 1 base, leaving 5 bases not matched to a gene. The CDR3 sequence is CASSDPWTGGNTEAFF. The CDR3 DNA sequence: TGTGCCAGCAGTGACCCATGGACAGGGGGGAACACTGAAGCTTTCTTT.

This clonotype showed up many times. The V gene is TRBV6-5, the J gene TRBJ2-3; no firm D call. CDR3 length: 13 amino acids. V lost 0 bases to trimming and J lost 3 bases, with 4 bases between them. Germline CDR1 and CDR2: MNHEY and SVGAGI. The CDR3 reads CASSYSKTDTQYF. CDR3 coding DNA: TGTGCCAGCAGTTACTCCAAAACAGATACGCAGTATTTT.

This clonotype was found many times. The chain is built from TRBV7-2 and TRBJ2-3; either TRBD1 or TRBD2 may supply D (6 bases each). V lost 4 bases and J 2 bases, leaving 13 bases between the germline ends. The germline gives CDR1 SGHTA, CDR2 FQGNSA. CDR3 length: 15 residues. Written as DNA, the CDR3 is TGTGCCAGCAGCTCCACAGGGACTCCCACAGATACGCAGTATTTT. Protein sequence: CASSSTGTPTDTQYF. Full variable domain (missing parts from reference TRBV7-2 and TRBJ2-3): GAGVSQSPSNKVTEKGKDVELRCDPISGHTALYWYRQSLGQGLEFLIYFQGNSAPDKSGLPSDRFSAERTGGSVSTLTIQRTQQEDSAVYLCASSSTGTPTDTQYFGPGTRLTVL.

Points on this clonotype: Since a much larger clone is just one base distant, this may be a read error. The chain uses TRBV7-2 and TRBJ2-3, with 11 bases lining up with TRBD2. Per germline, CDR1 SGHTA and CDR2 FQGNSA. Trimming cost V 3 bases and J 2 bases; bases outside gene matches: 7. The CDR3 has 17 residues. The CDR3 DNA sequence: TGTGCCAGCAGCTTTTTACTAGCGGGAGTTCCCACAGATACGCAGTATTTT. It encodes CASSFLLAGVPTDTQYF.